This T cell receptor beta chain stems from a study of cytomegalovirus exposure and HLA in healthy donors. Turning to the study itself: A later analysis reported the same platform for the 100 to 150 validation repertoires and the 666 first-cohort repertoires. Study outcomes and limitations: Roughly 170 TCR beta chains were listed as cytomegalovirus-associated. Most TCR sequences were uncommon, yet certain public TCRs appeared in many donors.

The table came from immunoSEQ multiplex PCR; TCRdb's copy has only in-frame clones and leaves some out. The data hold about 160,000 clones, with around 96% observed a single time. As regards this clone: Its specificity is not known.

The donors formed part of the approximately 130-subject validation cohort, distinct from the approximately 670-subject first cohort. CDR3 length: 15 amino acids. The germline gives CDR1 SGHDN, CDR2 FVKESK. Trimming removed 4 bases from V and 3 bases from J, with 16 bases in between. This TCR was sampled from a woman between 18 and 30 years old in good health and CMV-seronegative. The source material was PBMCs. The chain carries TRBV14 and TRBJ2-7; D may be TRBD1 (6 bases). In DNA form, the CDR3 reads TGTGCCAGCAGCCGACGGACAGCCTTAAACTACGAGCAGTACTTC. Translated, it gives CASSRRTALNYEQYF.